The 9 T cell receptor beta chains below were found in one sample sequenced in a study of response to subunit inactivated influenza vaccine. TCRdb redid the calling of the RT-PCR reads with MiXCR, one entry per CDR3 protein. The data contain about 650,000 distinct CDR3 sequences, more than 15% of them singletons. The sample here was PBMCs from blood, taken approximately 13 days after vaccination. These TCRs come from a man between 45 and 60 years old who received an inactivated influenza vaccine.

This clonotype turned up a few times. The chain links TRBV14 to TRBJ2-3; TRBD1 matches 9 bases. The CDR3 length is 16 residues. The germline V gene encodes CDR1 SGHDN and CDR2 FVKESK. V lost 8 bases and J lost 4; bases outside the gene matches: 13. This CDR3 is CASSPPGTGKADTQYF. Written as DNA, the CDR3 is TGTGCCAGCTCTCCCCCCGGGACAGGGAAGGCAGATACGCAGTATTTT.

This clonotype was seen only once. The chain combines TRBV2 with TRBJ2-2; D ambiguous. CDR3 length: 15 amino acids. Trimming shortened V by 6 bases and J by 1 base, and 12 bases separated the two germline ends. Germline-derived CDR1 and CDR2 are SNHLY and FYNNEI. CDR3 in amino acids: CASRAMTGNTGELFF. The CDR3 coding sequence is TGTGCCAGCAGGGCAATGACGGGGAACACCGGGGAGCTGTTTTTT.

This clonotype appeared a few times. This chain joins TRBV12-3 or TRBV12-4 and TRBJ2-1; a weak D match, TRBD1 (6 bases). The CDR3 has 12 amino acids. V dropped 6 bases and J dropped 9 bases, with 12 bases sitting between them. The CDR3 DNA follows: TGTGCCAGCAGCCCTGGACAGCCTGAGCAGTTCTTC. Translation: CASSPGQPEQFF.

This clonotype was recorded many times. The chain couples TRBV18 to TRBJ1-2, with D possibly being TRBD1 (6 bases). The germline V gene encodes CDR1 KGHSH and CDR2 LQKENI. The ends were cut back, 0 bases at V and 7 bases at J, with 15 bases in the middle. This CDR3 has 15 residues. CDR3 protein: CASSPPTETGLGYTF. In nucleotides, the CDR3 is TGTGCCAGCTCACCACCGACAGAAACAGGGCTTGGCTACACCTTC.

This clonotype was detected a few times. The CDR3, as DNA: TGCAGCGTTGTGTCAAATGAAAACATTCAGTACTTC. Its protein product is CSVVSNENIQYF. The chain couples TRBV29-1 to TRBJ2-4; no reliable D call. Germline CDR1 reads SQVTM; CDR2 reads ANQGSEA. The CDR3 is made up of 12 amino acids. V shed 4 bases and J shed 5 bases, with 9 bases lying between them.

This clonotype was seen ten or more times. V gene TRBV18 combines with J gene TRBJ2-2; no definite D call. The CDR3 has 14 amino acids. Looked up from germline, CDR1 is KGHSH and CDR2 is LQKENI. V was cut by 2 bases and J by 1 base, with 5 bases left in between. This CDR3 is CASSPNRNTGELFF. The CDR3 DNA follows: TGTGCCAGCTCACCAAACCGGAACACCGGGGAGCTGTTTTTT.

This chain joins TRBV9 and TRBJ1-6, with D maybe TRBD1 (5 bases). The V and J ends lost 4 bases and 10 bases respectively, with 18 bases between them. The germline gives CDR1 SGDLS, CDR2 YYNGEE. The CDR3 extends over 15 amino acids. CDR3 sequence reads: CASSPVGQGGSPLHF. CDR3 bases: TGTGCCAGCAGCCCAGTTGGGCAGGGAGGCTCACCCCTCCACTTT.

The chain combines TRBV7-9 with TRBJ1-1, with TRBD1 matching over 9 bases. The trim removed 3 bases at V and 3 bases at J, leaving 5 bases unmatched. CDR3 length equals 15 residues. CDR1 and CDR2 (germline): SEHNR, FQNEAQ (reference sequence). Written as DNA, the CDR3 is TGTGCCAGCAGCTTCTTAACAGGGGGCGACACTGAAGCTTTCTTT. This translates into CASSFLTGGDTEAFF.

This clonotype was recorded a few times. Possible read error: a much larger clone is one base away. The V gene is TRBV7-9, the J gene TRBJ2-1, with D tentatively TRBD1 or TRBD2 (5 bases each). CDR1 and CDR2 (germline): SEHNR, FQNEAQ (reference sequence). This CDR3 has 15 amino acids. V shed 4 bases and J shed 6 bases, with 16 bases lying between them. The CDR3 coding sequence is TGTGCCAGCAGCTCTGGGGGTAATCGGGCCAATGAGCAGTTCTTC. Translated, it gives CASSSGGNRANEQFF.